The clone carrying this T cell receptor (beta chain) was picked up a small number of times. This specimen belongs to a study of T cells in Graves' hyperthyroidism and ophthalmopathy. In germline, CDR1 is LGHDT, CDR2 YNNKEL (reference sequence). The V and J ends lost 1 base and 6 bases respectively, with 10 bases between them. This CDR3 is 13 amino acids long. What was amplified from RNA transcripts were TCR beta CDR3 regions. HTBI primers were used for first-round RT-PCR of the TCR CDR3. TCRdb reprocessed the multiplex PCR reads with MiXCR, giving one entry per CDR3 protein. The sample contains about half a million distinct CDR3 sequences, 15% to 20% of which appear only once. Diagnoses used clinical symptoms, serum thyroxine and TRAb, thyroid ultrasound and orbital computed tomography.

The rearrangement joins TRBV3-1 to TRBJ2-7; D gene unclear. This clonotype was sampled from a woman younger than 45 with Graves' ophthalmopathy. Material: blood. CDR3 sequence reads: CASSQGGLGEQYF. The CDR3 DNA reads TGTGCCAGCAGCCAAGGTGGGTTGGGCGAGCAGTACTTC.